This TCR beta chain came from a study of long-term antiretroviral therapy in people with HIV (dated by TCRdb to about 2022). Background for the entire study: The earliest samples were collected about a decade before the 2015 WHO recommendation for immediate ART, when ART was typically delayed until CD4 counts fell. About 35% of the 30 participants with HIV were female. The cohort contributed fewer than 200 cryopreserved PBMC samples from a few dozen adults with confirmed HIV infection, collected serially over a mean of around six years (range 1-12). A retrospective serial study tested whether ART initiation and durable HIV suppression were associated with changes in peripheral blood TRB repertoire composition and diversity. Test extractions of a monoclonal T-cell line alongside approximately 34 polyclonal samples showed no cross-contamination during QIAcube processing. Paper-wide results and their limitations: Starting ART was linked to a significant rise in TRB diversity, yet even after long-term ART the diversity remained significantly lower than in transplant donor controls. The samples span the years 2004 to 2017, and the ART regimens used at that time may not be as effective as current regimens. Because PBMC availability was limited, only the TCR beta chain was sequenced, with no alpha chain pairing. At every time point, the repertoire was dominated by expanded TRB clones first identified before ART initiation, although this dominance fluctuated and, in many PLHIV, declined after ART. Inferences about post-ART repertoire changes are limited because no data were available on ART adherence, viral resistance or therapy changes. Unsorted PBMC were profiled instead of sorted CD4+ and CD8+ T cells because pre-ART samples had limited cell numbers. HIV repertoires had narrower CDR3 length ranges than controls, and the network structure suggested an antigen-experienced repertoire that shifted only slightly toward naive after ART.

With respect to this clone: Its target antigen remains unknown. Per-nucleotide qualities are absent, and no much larger clonotype sits a single base away.

Inclusion was restricted to participants for whom at least one PBMC sample before ART initiation and at least two post-ART samples were available. Treatment was received in the United States of America by all participants with HIV. Before DNA extraction, cryopreserved samples containing about 1-10 million PBMC were thawed and washed. At the time of the earliest PBMC sample for each participant with HIV, ages ranged from about 23 to 60 years. Per participant, PBMC samples came from 1-4 timepoints prior to ART initiation and 2-8 timepoints following ART initiation, for a median of 7 samples. Serial HIV viral load, CD4+ T-cell count, ART history and demographic data were obtained for every participant. Genomic DNA was extracted from unsorted PBMC with a Qiagen kit on a QIAcube, processed in batches of 12 samples. Sequencing of the TRB variable region was done with the immunoSEQ hsTCRB v3.0 assay at survey level resolution. TRB sequencing targeted a depth of 40,000-50,000 T-cell genomes per sample. Pooled TRB libraries were sequenced on an Illumina MiSeq with a v3 150-cycle kit. The original pipeline was this. Repertoire analysis ran in R within a reproducible Nextflow workflow covering QC, data transformation and analysis. Custom analyses were implemented in LymphoSeq2, an R package for AIRR-Seq data exploration. A few samples that yielded fewer than 5000 total TRB sequences were excluded, so that about 200 HIV repertoires were analyzed. Among the 190 or so HIV repertoires that were kept, some 61 were collected before ART initiation and more than 120 were collected after ART initiation. Each repertoire was downsampled to 5000 TRB nucleotide sequences, and summary statistics were averaged across 100 downsampling iterations. The analysis kept only TRB sequences whose CDR3 regions were at least seven amino acids long. Two measures captured diversity: a Shannon entropy-derived clonality score and the Gini coefficient. In repertoire networks, the top 5000 CDR3 amino acid sequences were linked whenever an edit distance of one separated two sequences. Antigen specificity groups and MHC restriction were predicted for TRB CDR3 amino acid sequences with GLIPH2. To flag known associations with CMV, EBV, HIV or tissue antigens, CDR3 amino acid sequences were compared against VDJdb and McPAS-TCR. Pre-ART, post-ART and control groups were compared with Wilcoxon signed-rank tests and Holm-Bonferroni correction. In its TCRdb copy, this immuneACCESS table keeps in-frame sequences only and misses some clones. Where compared with another copy, unresolved V genes explain less than half of these, and the others have no known cause. D and trimming come from the DNA, and the V and J calls and clone size come from that table. The sample table lists about 17,000 clones, 60% to 85% of them with a count of one. Together, the top ten hold 7% to 9% of the sample.

The sequence was obtained from a young man with HIV. Sequencing used unsorted PBMCs, obtained at the start of antiretroviral therapy.

The CDR3 in this case is CASSQESFGANVLTF. The DNA sequence is TGTGCCAGCAGCCAAGAGAGCTTCGGGGCCAACGTCCTGACTTTC. The chain joins TRBV14 to TRBJ2-6; the D segment cannot be called with confidence. In the germline V gene, CDR1 corresponds to SGHDN and CDR2 to FVKESK. The CDR3 covers 15 residues, taking in both the cysteine and the phenylalanine. The DNA shown is the 45-base CDR3, in frame from base 1. The trim is 0 bases for V and 4 bases for J, with a gap of 7 bases between the germline ends.